This T cell receptor beta chain was profiled in a study of PD-1 blockade in classical Hodgkin lymphoma. The study's findings and limits: Repertoire difference causes, possibly disease activity or prior therapy, remain undefined.

Stated time point: newly diagnosed, previously untreated cHL patient sample. CDR1 and CDR2 from the germline V gene are SGHAT and FQNNGV. The V end was cut by 5 bases, the J end by 2 bases, with 16 bases between. This CDR3 has 15 residues. TCRdb's table, derived via immunoSEQ multiplex PCR, lists solely in-frame clones and lacks some. The repertoire holds 17,000 or so clones, with more than 80% as singletons. To note about this clone: Its antigen is not known.

This sequence was found in a human donor with classical Hodgkin lymphoma. The sequencing sample was made of peripheral blood mononuclear cells (PBMCs). This sequence joins TRBV11-2 and TRBJ2-7; D is unresolved. Here the CDR3 DNA reads TGTGCCAGCAGCCACCCACTGGGGTTTACCTACGAGCAGTACTTC. Its protein product is CASSHPLGFTYEQYF.